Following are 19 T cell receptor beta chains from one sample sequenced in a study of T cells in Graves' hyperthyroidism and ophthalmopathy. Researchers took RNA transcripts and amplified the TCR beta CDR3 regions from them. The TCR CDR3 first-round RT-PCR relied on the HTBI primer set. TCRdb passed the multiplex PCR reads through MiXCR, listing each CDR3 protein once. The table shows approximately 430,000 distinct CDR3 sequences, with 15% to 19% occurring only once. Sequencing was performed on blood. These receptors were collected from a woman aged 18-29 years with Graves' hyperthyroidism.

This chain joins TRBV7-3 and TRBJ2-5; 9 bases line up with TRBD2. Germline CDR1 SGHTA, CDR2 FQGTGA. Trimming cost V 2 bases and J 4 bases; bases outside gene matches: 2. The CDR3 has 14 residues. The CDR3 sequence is CASSLAGGGETQYF. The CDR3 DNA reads TGTGCCAGCAGCTTAGCGGGGGGGGGAGAGACCCAGTACTTC.

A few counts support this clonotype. The CDR3 nucleotides read TGCGCCAGCAGCCAAATATCGGGCAGTTTTAGCTCCTACGAGCAGTACTTC. Its protein is CASSQISGSFSSYEQYF. This chain connects TRBV4-1 to TRBJ2-7; no definite D call. Per the germline V gene, CDR1 is MGHRA and CDR2 is YSYEKL. The CDR3 has 17 amino acids. V dropped 2 bases and J dropped 0 bases, with 17 bases sitting between them.

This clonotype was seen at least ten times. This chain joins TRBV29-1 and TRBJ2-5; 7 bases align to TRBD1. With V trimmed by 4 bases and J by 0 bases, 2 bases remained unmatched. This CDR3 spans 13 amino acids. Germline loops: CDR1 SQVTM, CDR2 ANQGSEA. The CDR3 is CSVVGQDQETQYF. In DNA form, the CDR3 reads TGCAGCGTTGTCGGACAGGACCAAGAGACCCAGTACTTC.

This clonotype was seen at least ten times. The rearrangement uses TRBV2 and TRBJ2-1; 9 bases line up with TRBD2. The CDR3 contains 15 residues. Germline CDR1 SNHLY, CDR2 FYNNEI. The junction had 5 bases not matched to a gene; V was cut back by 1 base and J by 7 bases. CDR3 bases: TGTGCCAGCAGTGAAGTAGGGCTAGCGGGAAATGAGCAGTTCTTC. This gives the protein CASSEVGLAGNEQFF. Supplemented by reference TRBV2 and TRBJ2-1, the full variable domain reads EPEVTQTPSHQVTQMGQEVILRCVPISNHLYFYWYRQILGQKVEFLVSFYNNEISEKSEIFDDQFSVERPDGSNFTLKIRSTKLEDSAMYFCASSEVGLAGNEQFFGPGTRLTVL.

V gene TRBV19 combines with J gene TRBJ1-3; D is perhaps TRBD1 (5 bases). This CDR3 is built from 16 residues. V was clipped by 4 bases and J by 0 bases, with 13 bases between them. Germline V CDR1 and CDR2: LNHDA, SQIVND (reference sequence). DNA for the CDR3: TGTGCCAGTAGTAGGTCACAGGTGATCTCTGGAAACACCATATATTTT. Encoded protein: CASSRSQVISGNTIYF.

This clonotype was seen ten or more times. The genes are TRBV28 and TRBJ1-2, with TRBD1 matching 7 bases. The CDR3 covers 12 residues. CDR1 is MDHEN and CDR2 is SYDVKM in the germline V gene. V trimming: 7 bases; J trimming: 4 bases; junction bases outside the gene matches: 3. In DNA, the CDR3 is TGTGCCAGCACAGACAGGGTCTATGGCTACACCTTC. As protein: CASTDRVYGYTF.

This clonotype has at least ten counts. The CDR3 DNA reads as TGCGCCAGCAGCTTGGGTCTTGAATACGAGCAGTACTTC. Its translation is CASSLGLEYEQYF. The rearrangement joins TRBV5-1 to TRBJ2-7; D gene unclear. Deletions cut 0 bases from V and 4 bases from J, with 8 bases between. CDR1 is SGHRS, CDR2 YFSETQ, per germline. The CDR3 sequence is 13 residues long.

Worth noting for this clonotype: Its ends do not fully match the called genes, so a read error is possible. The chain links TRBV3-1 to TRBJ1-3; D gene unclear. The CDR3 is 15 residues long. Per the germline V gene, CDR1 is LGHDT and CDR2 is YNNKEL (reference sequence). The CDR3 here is CANSRELLSGNTIYF. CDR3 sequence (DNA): TGTGCCAACAGCCGGGAGCTGCTCTCTGGAAACACCATATATTTT.

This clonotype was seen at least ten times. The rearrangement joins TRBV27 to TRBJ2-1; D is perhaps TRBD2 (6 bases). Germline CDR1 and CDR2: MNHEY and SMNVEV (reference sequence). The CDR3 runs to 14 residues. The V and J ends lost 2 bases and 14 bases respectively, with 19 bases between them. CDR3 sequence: CASSLPGPYGGEFF. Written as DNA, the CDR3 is TGTGCCAGCAGTTTACCGGGCCCCTACGGAGGGGAGTTCTTC.

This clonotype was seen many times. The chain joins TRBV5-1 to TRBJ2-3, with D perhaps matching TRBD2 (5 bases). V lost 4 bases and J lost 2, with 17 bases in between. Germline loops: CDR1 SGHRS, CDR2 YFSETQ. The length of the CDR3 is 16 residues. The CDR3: CASSPGLDTFTDTQYF. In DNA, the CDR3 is TGCGCCAGCAGCCCCGGACTTGATACTTTCACAGATACGCAGTATTTT.

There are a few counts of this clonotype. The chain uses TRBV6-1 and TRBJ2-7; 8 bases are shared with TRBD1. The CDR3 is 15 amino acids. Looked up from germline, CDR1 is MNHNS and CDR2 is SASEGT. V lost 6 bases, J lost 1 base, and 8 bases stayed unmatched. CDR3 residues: CASSYQGAKSYEQYF. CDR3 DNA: TGTGCCAGCAGCTACCAGGGGGCGAAGTCCTACGAGCAGTACTTC.

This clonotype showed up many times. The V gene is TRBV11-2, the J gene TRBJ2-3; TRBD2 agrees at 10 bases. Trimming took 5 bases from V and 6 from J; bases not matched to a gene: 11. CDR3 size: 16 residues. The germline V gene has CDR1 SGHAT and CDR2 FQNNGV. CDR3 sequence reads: CASSPTSGSLGDTQYF. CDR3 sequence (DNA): TGTGCCAGCAGCCCGACTAGCGGGTCTCTCGGGGATACGCAGTATTTT.

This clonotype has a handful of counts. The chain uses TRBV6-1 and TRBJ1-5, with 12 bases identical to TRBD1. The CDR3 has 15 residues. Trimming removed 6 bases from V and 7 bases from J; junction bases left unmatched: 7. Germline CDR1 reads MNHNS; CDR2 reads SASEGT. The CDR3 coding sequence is TGTGCCAGCAGGCCAGCCGGGACAGGGGGCCAGCCCCAGCATTTT. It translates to CASRPAGTGGQPQHF.

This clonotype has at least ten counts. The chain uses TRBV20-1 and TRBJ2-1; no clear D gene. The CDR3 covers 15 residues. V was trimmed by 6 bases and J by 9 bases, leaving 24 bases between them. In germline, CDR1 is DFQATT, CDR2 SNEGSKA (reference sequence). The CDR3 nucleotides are TGCAGTGCACCCTCGACGGCCGCAAGTCCTTTTGAGCAGTTCTTC. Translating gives CSAPSTAASPFEQFF.

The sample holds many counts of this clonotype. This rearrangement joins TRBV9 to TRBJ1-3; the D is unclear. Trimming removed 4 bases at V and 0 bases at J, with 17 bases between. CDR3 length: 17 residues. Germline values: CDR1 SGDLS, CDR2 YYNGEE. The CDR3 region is CASSYDWTGSSGNTIYF. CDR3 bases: TGTGCCAGCAGCTACGACTGGACGGGCAGCTCTGGAAACACCATATATTTT.

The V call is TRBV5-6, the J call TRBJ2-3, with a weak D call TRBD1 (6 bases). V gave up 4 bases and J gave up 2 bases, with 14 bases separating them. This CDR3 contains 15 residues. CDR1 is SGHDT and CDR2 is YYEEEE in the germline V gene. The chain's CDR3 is CASSPQGPNTDTQYF. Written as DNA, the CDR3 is TGTGCCAGCAGCCCACAGGGACCCAACACAGATACGCAGTATTTT. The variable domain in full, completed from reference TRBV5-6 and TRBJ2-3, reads DAGVTQSPTHLIKTRGQQVTLRCSPKSGHDTVSWYQQALGQGPQFIFQYYEEEERQRGNFPDRFSGHQFPNYSSELNVNALLLGDSALYLCASSPQGPNTDTQYFGPGTRLTVL.

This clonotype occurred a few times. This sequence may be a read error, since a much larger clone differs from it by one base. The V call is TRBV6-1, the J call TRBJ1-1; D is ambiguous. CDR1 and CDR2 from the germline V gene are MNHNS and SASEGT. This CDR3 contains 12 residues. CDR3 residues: CAGSSTSGEAFF. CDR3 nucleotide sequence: TGTGCCGGCAGTTCTACCAGCGGTGAAGCTTTCTTT.

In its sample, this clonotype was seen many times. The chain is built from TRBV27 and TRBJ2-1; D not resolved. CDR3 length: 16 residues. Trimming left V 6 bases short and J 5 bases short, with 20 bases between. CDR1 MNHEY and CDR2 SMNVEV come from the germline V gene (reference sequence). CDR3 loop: CASSQRSPRSDNEQFF. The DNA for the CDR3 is TGTGCCAGCAGCCAGCGATCACCCAGGTCCGACAATGAGCAGTTCTTC.

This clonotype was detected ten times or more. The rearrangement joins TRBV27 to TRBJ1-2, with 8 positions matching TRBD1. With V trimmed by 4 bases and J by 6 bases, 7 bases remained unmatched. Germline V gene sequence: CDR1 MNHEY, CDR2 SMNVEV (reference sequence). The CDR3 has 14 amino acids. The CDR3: CASSYIGQGNGYTF. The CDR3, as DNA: TGTGCCAGCAGTTATATCGGACAGGGTAATGGCTACACCTTC.